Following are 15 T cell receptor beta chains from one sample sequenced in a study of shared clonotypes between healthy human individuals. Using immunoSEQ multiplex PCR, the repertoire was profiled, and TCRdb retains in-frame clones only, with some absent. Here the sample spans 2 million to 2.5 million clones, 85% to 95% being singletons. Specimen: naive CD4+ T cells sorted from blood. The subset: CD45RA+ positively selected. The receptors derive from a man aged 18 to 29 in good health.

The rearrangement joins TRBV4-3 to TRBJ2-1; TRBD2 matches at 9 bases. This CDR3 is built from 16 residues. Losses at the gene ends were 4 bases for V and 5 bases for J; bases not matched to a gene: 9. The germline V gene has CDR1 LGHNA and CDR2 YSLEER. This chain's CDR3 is CASSRGGLALNNEQFF. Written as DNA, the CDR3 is TGCGCCAGCAGCCGAGGAGGACTAGCGCTAAACAATGAGCAGTTCTTC.

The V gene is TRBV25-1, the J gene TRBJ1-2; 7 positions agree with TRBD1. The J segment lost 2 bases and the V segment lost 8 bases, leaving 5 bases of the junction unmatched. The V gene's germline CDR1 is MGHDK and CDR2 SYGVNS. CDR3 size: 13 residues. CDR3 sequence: CASRRTGNYGYTF. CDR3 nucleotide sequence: TGTGCCAGCCGAAGGACAGGCAACTATGGCTACACCTTC.

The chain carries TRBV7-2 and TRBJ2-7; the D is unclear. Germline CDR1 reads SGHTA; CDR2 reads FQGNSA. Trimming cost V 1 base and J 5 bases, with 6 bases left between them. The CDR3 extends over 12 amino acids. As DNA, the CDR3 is TGTGCCAGCAGCTTAGAGGCCAACGAGCAGTACTTC. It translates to CASSLEANEQYF.

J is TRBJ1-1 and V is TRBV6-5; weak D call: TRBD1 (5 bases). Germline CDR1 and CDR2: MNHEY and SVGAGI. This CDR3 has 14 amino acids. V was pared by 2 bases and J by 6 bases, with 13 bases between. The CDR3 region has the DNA TGTGCCAGCAGTTACGGTCCGGGGGAGGCTGAAGCTTTCTTT. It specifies CASSYGPGEAEAFF.

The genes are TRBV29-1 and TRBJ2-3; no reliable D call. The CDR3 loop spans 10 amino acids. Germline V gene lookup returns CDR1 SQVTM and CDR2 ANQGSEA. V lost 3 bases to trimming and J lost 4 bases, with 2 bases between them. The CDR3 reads CSVDSDTQYF. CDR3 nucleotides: TGCAGCGTTGACTCAGATACGCAGTATTTT.

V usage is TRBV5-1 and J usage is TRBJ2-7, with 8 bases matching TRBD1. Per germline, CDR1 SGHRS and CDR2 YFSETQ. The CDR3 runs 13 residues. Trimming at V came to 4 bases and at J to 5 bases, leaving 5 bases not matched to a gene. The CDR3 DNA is TGCGCCAGCAGCAGGACAGGGTTGGACGAGCAGTACTTC. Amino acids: CASSRTGLDEQYF.

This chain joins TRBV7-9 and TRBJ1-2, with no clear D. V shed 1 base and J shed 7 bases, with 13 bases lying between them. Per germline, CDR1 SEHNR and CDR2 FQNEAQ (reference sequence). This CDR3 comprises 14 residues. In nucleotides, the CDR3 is TGTGCCAGCAGCTTAGGAGGTACCAGAACTGGCTACACCTTC. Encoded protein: CASSLGGTRTGYTF. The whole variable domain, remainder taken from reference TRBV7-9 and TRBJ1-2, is DTGVSQNPRHKITKRGQNVTFRCDPISEHNRLYWYRQTLGQGPEFLTYFQNEAQLEKSRLLSDRFSAERPKGSFSTLEIQRTEQGDSAMYLCASSLGGTRTGYTFGSGTRLTVV.

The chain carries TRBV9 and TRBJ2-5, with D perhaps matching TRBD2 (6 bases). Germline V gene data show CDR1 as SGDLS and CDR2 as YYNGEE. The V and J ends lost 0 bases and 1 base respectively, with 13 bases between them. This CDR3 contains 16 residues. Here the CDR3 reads CASSVGTSTFQETQYF. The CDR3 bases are TGTGCCAGCAGCGTAGGTACTAGCACGTTCCAAGAGACCCAGTACTTC.

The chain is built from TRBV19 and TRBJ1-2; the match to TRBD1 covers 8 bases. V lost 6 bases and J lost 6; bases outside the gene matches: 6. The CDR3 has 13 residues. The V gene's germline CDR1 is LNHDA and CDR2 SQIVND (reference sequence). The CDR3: CASRLDRGHGYTF. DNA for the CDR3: TGTGCCAGTAGACTCGACAGGGGCCATGGCTACACCTTC.

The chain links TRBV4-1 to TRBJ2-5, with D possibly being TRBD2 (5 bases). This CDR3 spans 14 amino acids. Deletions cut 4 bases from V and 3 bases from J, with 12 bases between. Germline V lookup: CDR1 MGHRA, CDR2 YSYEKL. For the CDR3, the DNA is TGCGCCAGCAGCCGTCAGGAGGTTAAAGAGACCCAGTACTTC. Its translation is CASSRQEVKETQYF.

The CDR3 reads CASSLPGIGSYNEQFF. In nucleotides, the CDR3 is TGTGCCAGCAGCTTGCCCGGGATCGGGTCCTACAATGAGCAGTTCTTC. The chain couples TRBV5-4 to TRBJ2-1; a possible D gene is TRBD2 (5 bases). Between the trimmed V and J ends, which lost 1 base and 1 base, there was a span of 12 bases. The CDR3 runs to 16 residues. Germline V CDR1 and CDR2: SGHNT, YYREEE (reference sequence).

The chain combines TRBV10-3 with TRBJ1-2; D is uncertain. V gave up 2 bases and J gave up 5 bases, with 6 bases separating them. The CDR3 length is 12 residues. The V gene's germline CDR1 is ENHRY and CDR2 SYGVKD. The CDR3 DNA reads TGTGCCATCAGTGAGAACCTGTATGGCTACACCTTC. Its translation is CAISENLYGYTF.

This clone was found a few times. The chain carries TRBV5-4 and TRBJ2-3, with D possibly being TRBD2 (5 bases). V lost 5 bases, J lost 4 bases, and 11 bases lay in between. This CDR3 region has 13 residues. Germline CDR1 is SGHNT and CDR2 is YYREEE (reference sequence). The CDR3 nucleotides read TGTGCCAGCAGAGGAGGTGGGGCAGATACGCAGTATTTT. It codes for CASRGGGADTQYF.

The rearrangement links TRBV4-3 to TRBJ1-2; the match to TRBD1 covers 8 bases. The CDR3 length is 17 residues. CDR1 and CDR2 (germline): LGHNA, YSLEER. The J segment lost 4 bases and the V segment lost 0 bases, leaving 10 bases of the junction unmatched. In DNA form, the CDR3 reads TGCGCCAGCAGCCAAGATTCCTCCCCAGGGACAGGCTATGGCTACACCTTC. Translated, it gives CASSQDSSPGTGYGYTF.

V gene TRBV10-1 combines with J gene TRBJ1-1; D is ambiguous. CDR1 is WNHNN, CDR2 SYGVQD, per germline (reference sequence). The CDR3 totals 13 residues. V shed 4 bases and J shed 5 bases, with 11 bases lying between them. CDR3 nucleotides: TGCGCCAGCAGTGGCCTCGTGGGTACTGAAGCTTTCTTT. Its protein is CASSGLVGTEAFF.